This TCR beta chain was obtained from a study of blood T cell repertoires in COVID-19. Study as a whole: COVID-19 samples, acute and convalescent, were from the United States, Italy and Spain. T cells, B-cell-depleted T cells, or PBMCs provided the cDNA or gDNA that served as material.

This CDR3 is 15 amino acids long. CDR1 is SGHVS, CDR2 FQNEAQ, per germline. V was cut by 4 bases and J by 1 base, with 13 bases left in between. This clone was seen more than once but under ten times. As processed by the authors: From reference gene primer amplification, estimates of nucleated cell counts were derived. Only in-frame clones appear in the TCRdb table, and some are missing; sequencing was by immunoSEQ multiplex PCR. The D gene and trimming were derived from the DNA, and the V and J assignments and clone size from that table. The sample contains some 30,000 clones, 89% of which appear only once.

The sequenced sample consisted of peripheral blood. The sequence derives from a human donor in a cohort sampled during active COVID-19. This chain joins TRBV7-8 and TRBJ1-1; tentatively, D is TRBD1 (5 bases). CDR3 coding DNA: TGTGCCAGCAGCTCCCGCAGGGTTTCGAACACTGAAGCTTTCTTT. Amino acid sequence: CASSSRRVSNTEAFF.